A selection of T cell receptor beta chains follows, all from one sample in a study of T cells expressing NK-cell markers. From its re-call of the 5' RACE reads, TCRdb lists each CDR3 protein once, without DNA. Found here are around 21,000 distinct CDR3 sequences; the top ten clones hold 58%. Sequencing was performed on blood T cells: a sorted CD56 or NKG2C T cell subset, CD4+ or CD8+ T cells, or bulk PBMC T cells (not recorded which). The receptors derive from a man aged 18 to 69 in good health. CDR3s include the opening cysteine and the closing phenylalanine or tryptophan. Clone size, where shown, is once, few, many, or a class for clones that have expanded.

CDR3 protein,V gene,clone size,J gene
CASNDLGIAKNIQYF,TRBV28,.,TRBJ2-4
CASSLGIGNTDTQYF,TRBV11-2,.,TRBJ2-3
CSARGTMNTDTQYF,TRBV20-1,.,TRBJ2-3
CASRTPPGETQYF,TRBV7-2,.,TRBJ2-5
CASRAQTGANYGYTF,TRBV6-1,.,TRBJ1-2
CASRGGGGDTQYF,TRBV28,.,TRBJ2-3
CASSQAGGSTDTQYF,TRBV6-4,.,TRBJ2-3
CASSDSGADTQYF,TRBV6-4,.,TRBJ2-3
CSVEKAVAEAFF,TRBV29-1,.,TRBJ1-1
CASSPTGGQAKNIQYF,TRBV5-1,medium-sized,TRBJ2-4
CATSDLWNNEQFF,TRBV24-1,.,TRBJ2-1
CSVTGSTDTQYF,TRBV29-1,.,TRBJ2-3
CASTRAGDLYEQYF,TRBV28,.,TRBJ2-7
CASSPTRTSGGQETQYF,TRBV4-2,.,TRBJ2-5
CASSETTMQYGYTF,TRBV10-2,.,TRBJ1-2
CASSLDAWQKETQYF,TRBV11-2,.,TRBJ2-5
CASSEAGTNSPLHF,TRBV6-1,.,TRBJ1-6
CASSPQSSNQPQHF,TRBV4-2,.,TRBJ1-5
CSAITSGGNTGELFF,TRBV29-1,.,TRBJ2-2
CASSPGTGGPYEQYF,TRBV12-3/TRBV12-4,.,TRBJ2-7
CASKVEFGGRALGNQPQHF,TRBV7-8,.,TRBJ1-5
CASSFHGGDYNQPQHF,TRBV28,.,TRBJ1-5
CASRPAGADTQYF,TRBV5-4,.,TRBJ2-3
CASSQGQGDYGYTF,TRBV28,.,TRBJ1-2
CASSDGQGVIRETQYF,TRBV11-2,.,TRBJ2-5
CASSLNPAMVYNEQFF,TRBV7-3,.,TRBJ2-1